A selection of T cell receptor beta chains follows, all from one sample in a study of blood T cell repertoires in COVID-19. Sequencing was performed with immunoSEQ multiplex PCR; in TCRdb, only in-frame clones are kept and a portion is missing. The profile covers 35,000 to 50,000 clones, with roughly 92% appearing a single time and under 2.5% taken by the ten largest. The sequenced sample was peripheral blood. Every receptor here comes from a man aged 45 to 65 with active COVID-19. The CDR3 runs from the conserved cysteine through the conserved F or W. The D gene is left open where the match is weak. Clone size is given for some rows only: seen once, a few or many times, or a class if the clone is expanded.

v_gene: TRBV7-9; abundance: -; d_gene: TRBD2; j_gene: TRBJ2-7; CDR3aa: CASSLAPGLAVTYEQYF; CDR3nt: TGTGCCAGCAGCTTAGCCCCGGGACTAGCGGTAACCTACGAGCAGTACTTC
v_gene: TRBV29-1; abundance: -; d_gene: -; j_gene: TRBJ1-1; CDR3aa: CSVEGHRDSQGTEAFF; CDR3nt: TGCAGCGTTGAAGGCCACCGGGACTCCCAAGGCACTGAAGCTTTCTTT
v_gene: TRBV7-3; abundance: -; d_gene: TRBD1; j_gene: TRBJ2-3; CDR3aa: CASSSGTGGDTQYF; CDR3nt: TGTGCCAGCAGCTCCGGGACAGGGGGAGATACGCAGTATTTT
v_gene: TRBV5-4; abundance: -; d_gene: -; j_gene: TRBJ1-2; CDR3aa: CASSLAIQTNYGYTF; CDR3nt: TGTGCCAGCAGCTTGGCGATACAGACTAACTATGGCTACACCTTC
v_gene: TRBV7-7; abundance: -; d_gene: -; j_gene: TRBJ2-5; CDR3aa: CASSSTRGETQYF; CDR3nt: TGTGCTAGCAGCTCCACCAGGGGAGAGACCCAGTACTTC
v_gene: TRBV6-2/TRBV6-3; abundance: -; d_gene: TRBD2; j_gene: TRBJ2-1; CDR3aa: CASSYGGGSPGLANYNEQFF; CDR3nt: TGTGCCAGCAGTTACGGAGGCGGCAGCCCGGGACTAGCGAACTACAATGAGCAGTTCTTC
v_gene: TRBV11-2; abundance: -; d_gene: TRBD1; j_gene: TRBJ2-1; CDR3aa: CASSLSLRDSVFF; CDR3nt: TGTGCCAGCAGCTTATCGCTCCGGGACAGTGTGTTCTTC
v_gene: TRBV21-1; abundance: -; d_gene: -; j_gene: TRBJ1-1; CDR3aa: CASSKERAHENTEAFF; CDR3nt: TGTGCCAGCAGCAAAGAGAGGGCACATGAGAACACTGAAGCTTTCTTT
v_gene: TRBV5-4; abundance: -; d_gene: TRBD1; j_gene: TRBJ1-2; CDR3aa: CASSTGQGRTRGGYTF; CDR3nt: TGTGCCAGCAGCACGGGACAGGGGCGAACCAGGGGGGGCTACACCTTC
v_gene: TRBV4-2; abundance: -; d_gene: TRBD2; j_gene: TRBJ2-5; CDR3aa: CASSQMRLAGGGGETQYF; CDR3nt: TGTGCCAGCAGCCAGATGAGACTAGCGGGAGGGGGAGGAGAGACCCAGTACTTC
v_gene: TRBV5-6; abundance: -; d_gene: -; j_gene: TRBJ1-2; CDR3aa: CASSPGVGGYTF; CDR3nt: TGTGCCAGCAGCCCAGGGGTTGGCGGCTACACCTTC
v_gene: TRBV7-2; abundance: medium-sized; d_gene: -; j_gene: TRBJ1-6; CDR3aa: CASSLGSPGDNSPLHF; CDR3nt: TGTGCCAGCAGCTTAGGTTCACCGGGGGATAATTCACCCCTCCACTTT
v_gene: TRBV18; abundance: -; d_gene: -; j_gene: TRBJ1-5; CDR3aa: CASSPGRQLNQPQHF; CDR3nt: TGTGCCAGCTCACCAGGGAGGCAACTCAATCAGCCCCAGCATTTT
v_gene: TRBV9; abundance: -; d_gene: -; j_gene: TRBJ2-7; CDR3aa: CASSVVGYSEQYF; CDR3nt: TGTGCCAGCAGCGTAGTGGGCTACAGCGAGCAGTACTTC
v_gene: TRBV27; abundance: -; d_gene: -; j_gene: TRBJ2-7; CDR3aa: CASRPSFSQAQYF; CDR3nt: TGTGCCAGCCGACCATCTTTTTCTCAGGCGCAGTACTTC
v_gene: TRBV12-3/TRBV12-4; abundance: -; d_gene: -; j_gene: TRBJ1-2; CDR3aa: CASSESRSGYTF; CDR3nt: TGTGCCAGCAGTGAGTCGAGATCTGGCTACACCTTC
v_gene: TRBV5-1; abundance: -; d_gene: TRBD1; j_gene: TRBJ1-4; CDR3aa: CASSLGQGARGYEKLFF; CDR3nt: TGCGCCAGCAGCTTGGGACAGGGGGCGAGAGGATATGAAAAACTGTTTTTT
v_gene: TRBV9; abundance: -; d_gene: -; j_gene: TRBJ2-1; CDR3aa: CASSVGANEQFF; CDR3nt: TGTGCCAGCAGCGTAGGGGCAAATGAGCAGTTCTTC
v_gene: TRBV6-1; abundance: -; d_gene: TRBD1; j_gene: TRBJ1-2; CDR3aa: CASSDTTGVRGYTF; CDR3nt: TGTGCCAGCAGTGATACTACAGGGGTACGCGGCTACACCTTC
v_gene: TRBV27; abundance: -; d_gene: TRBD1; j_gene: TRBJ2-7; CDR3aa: CASSLRQGVRTYEQYF; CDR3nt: TGTGCCAGCAGCCTCCGACAGGGGGTCCGGACTTACGAGCAGTACTTC
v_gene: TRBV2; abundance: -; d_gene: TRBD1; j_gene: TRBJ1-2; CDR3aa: CASSGQGRGYTF; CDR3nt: TGTGCCAGCAGTGGACAGGGTCGTGGCTACACCTTC
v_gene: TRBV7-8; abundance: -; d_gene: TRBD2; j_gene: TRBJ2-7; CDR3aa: CASSSTGREGHEQYF; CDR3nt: TGTGCCAGCAGCTCCACGGGACGGGAGGGGCACGAGCAGTACTTC
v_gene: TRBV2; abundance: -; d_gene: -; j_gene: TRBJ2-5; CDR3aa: CASSPTGFQETQYF; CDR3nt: TGTGCCAGCAGCCCGACAGGATTCCAAGAGACCCAGTACTTC
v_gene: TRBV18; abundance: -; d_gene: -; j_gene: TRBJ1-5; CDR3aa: CASSPTGSKPQHF; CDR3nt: TGTGCCAGCTCACCAACTGGGAGCAAGCCCCAGCATTTT
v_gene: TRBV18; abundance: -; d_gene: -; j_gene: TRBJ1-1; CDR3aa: CASSPGARGTEAFF; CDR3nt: TGTGCCAGCTCTCCCGGGGCGCGGGGCACTGAAGCTTTCTTT
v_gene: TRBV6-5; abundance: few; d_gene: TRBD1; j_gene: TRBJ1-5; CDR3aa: CASSKTGGHQPQHF; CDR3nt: TGTGCCAGCAGCAAGACAGGGGGGCATCAGCCCCAGCATTTT
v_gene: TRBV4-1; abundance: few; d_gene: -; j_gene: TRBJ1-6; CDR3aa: CASSQEGRSYNSPLHF; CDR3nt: TGCGCCAGCAGCCAAGAGGGGCGATCCTATAATTCACCCCTCCACTTT
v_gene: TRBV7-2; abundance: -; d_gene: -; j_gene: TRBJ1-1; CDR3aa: CASSSRTRAGEAFF; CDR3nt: TGTGCCAGCAGCTCCCGAACGAGGGCGGGTGAAGCTTTCTTT
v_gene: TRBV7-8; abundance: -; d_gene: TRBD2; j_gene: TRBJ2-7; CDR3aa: CASSRDYREQYF; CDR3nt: TGTGCCAGCAGCCGGGACTATCGCGAGCAGTACTTC
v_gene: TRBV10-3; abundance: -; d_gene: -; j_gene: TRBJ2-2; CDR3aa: CAISPRGSGELFF; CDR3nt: TGTGCCATCAGTCCCCGGGGAAGCGGGGAGCTGTTTTTT
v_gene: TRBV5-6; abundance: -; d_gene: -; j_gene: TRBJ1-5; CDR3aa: CASSLYPDQPQHF; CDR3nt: TGTGCCAGCAGCTTATATCCAGATCAGCCCCAGCATTTT
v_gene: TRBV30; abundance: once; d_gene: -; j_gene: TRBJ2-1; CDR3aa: CAWSVGQGNEQFF; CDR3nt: TGTGCCTGGAGTGTAGGACAAGGGAATGAGCAGTTCTTC
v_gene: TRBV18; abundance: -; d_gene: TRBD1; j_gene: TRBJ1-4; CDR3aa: CASSPRTDRDEKLFF; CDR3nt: TGTGCCAGCTCACCACGTACAGACAGGGATGAAAAACTGTTTTTT
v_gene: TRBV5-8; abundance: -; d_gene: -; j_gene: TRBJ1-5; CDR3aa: CASSYGQNSNQPQHF; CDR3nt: TGTGCCAGCAGCTACGGACAGAATAGCAATCAGCCCCAGCATTTT
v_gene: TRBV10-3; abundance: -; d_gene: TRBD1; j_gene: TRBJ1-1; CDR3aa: CAISPGQGAIEAFF; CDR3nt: TGTGCCATCAGCCCGGGACAGGGGGCGATTGAAGCTTTCTTT
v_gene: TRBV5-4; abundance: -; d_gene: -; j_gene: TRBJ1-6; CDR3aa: CASTASYGDSPLHF; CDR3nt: TGTGCCAGCACAGCCTCCTACGGGGATTCACCCCTCCACTTT
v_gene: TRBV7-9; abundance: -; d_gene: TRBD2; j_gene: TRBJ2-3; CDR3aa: CASIGGGLAGTPGTDTQYF; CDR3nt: TGTGCCAGCATTGGAGGCGGCCTAGCGGGGACCCCGGGCACAGATACGCAGTATTTT
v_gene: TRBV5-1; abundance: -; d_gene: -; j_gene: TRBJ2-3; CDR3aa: CASSVSADTQYF; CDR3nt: TGCGCCAGCAGCGTTAGTGCAGATACGCAGTATTTT
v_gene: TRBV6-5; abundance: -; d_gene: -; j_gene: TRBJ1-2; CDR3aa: CASRRRGFGGYTF; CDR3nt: TGTGCCAGCAGGAGAAGGGGCTTTGGTGGCTACACCTTC
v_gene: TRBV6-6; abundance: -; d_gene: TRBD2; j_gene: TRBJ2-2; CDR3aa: CASSGTSAGELFF; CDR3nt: TGTGCCAGCAGTGGGACTAGTGCCGGGGAGCTGTTTTTT
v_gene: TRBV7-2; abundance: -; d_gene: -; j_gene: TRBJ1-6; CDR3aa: CASSPQGGRDSPLHF; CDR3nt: TGTGCCAGCAGCCCCCAGGGCGGGAGAGATTCACCCCTCCACTTT
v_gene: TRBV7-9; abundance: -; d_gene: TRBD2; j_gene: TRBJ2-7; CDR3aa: CASSLVSGRSEQYF; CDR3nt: TGTGCCAGCAGCTTAGTTAGCGGGAGGTCCGAGCAGTACTTC
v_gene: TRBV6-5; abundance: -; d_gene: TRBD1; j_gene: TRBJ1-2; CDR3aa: CASSLGQGGNYGYTF; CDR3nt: TGTGCCAGCAGCTTGGGACAGGGGGGCAACTATGGCTACACCTTC
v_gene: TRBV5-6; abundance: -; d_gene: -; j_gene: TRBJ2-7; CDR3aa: CASSPGVGRAAYEQYF; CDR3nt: TGTGCCAGCAGCCCTGGGGTCGGCAGGGCAGCCTACGAGCAGTACTTC
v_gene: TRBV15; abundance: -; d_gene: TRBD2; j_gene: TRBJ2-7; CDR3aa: CATSRASGTIQTYEQYF; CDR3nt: TGTGCCACCAGCAGAGCTAGCGGGACTATCCAGACCTACGAGCAGTACTTC